This TCR beta chain was sequenced in a study of blood T cell repertoires in COVID-19. The overall study: The study drew acute and convalescent COVID-19 samples from the United States, Italy and Spain. T cells, B-cell-depleted T cells, or PBMCs supplied cDNA or gDNA.

Repertoires were generated with immunoSEQ multiplex PCR, while TCRdb's copy carries only in-frame clones and drops some. The table shows around 62,000 clones, with 80% to 90% occurring only once. V was pared by 0 bases and J by 2 bases, with 12 bases between. This CDR3 is 16 amino acids long. Per germline, CDR1 SGHRS and CDR2 YFSETQ. This receptor was identified in a man between 60 and 70 years old with acute or convalescent COVID-19. The sequencing sample was made of peripheral blood. The chain has TRBV5-1 and TRBJ2-1; possibly TRBD2 for D (5 bases). CDR3 in amino acids: CASSLASAGPYNEQFF. The CDR3 DNA is TGCGCCAGCAGCTTGGCCTCTGCGGGCCCCTACAATGAGCAGTTCTTC. Complete variable domain (other parts from reference TRBV5-1 and TRBJ2-1): KAGVTQTPRYLIKTRGQQVTLSCSPISGHRSVSWYQQTPGQGLQFLFEYFSETQRNKGNFPGRFSGRQFSNSRSEMNVSTLELGDSALYLCASSLASAGPYNEQFFGPGTRLTVL.